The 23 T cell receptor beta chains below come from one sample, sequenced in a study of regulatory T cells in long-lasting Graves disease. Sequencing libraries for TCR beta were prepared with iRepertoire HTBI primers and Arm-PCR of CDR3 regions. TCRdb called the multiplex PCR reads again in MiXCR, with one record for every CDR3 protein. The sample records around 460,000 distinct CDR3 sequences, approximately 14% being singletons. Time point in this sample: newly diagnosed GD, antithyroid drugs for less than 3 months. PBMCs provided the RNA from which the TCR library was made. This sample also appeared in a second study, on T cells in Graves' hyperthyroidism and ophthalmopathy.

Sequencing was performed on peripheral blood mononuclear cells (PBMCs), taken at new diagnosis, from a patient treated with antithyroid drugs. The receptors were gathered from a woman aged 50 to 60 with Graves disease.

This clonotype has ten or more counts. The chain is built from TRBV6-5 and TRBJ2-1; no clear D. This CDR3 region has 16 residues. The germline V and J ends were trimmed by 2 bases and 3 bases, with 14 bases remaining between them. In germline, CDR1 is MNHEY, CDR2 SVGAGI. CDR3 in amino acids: CASSYQDTPIYNEQFF. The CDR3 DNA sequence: TGTGCCAGCAGTTACCAAGATACCCCTATCTACAATGAGCAGTTCTTC.

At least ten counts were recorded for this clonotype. CDR3 in amino acids: CASSSNQGTGGTPLHF. CDR3 nucleotide sequence: TGTGCCAGCAGTTCCAACCAAGGGACAGGGGGGACACCCCTCCACTTT. V gene TRBV6-5 combines with J gene TRBJ1-6; 11 bases line up with TRBD1. V lost 4 bases, J lost 11 bases, and 10 bases stayed unmatched. Germline V gene data show CDR1 as MNHEY and CDR2 as SVGAGI. This CDR3 comprises 16 residues.

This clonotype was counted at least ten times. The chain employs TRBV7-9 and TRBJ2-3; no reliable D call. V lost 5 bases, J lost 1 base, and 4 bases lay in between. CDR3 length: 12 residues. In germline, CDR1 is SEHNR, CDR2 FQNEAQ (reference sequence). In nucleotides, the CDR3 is TGTGCCAGCAGCATTGGCACAGATACGCAGTATTTT. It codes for CASSIGTDTQYF. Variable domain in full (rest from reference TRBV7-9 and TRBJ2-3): DTGVSQNPRHKITKRGQNVTFRCDPISEHNRLYWYRQTLGQGPEFLTYFQNEAQLEKSRLLSDRFSAERPKGSFSTLEIQRTEQGDSAMYLCASSIGTDTQYFGPGTRLTVL.

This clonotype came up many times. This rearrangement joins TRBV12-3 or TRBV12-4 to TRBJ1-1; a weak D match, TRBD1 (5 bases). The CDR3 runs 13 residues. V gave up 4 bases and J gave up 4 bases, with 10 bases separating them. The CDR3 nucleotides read TGTGCCAGCAGTTACTCAGGGTTCACTGAAGCTTTCTTT. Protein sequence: CASSYSGFTEAFF.

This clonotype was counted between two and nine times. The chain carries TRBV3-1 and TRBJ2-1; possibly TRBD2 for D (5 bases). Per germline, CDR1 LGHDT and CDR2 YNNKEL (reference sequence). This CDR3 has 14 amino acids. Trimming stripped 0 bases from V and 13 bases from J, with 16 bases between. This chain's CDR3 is CASSQDVEGGQQFF. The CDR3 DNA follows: TGTGCCAGCAGCCAAGATGTAGAGGGTGGCCAACAGTTCTTC.

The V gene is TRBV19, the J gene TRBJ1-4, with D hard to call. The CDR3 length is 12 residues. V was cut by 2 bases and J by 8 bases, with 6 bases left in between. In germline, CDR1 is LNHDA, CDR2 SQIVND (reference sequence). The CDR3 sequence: CASSIFGEKLFF. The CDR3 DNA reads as TGTGCCAGTAGTATATTTGGAGAAAAACTGTTTTTT.

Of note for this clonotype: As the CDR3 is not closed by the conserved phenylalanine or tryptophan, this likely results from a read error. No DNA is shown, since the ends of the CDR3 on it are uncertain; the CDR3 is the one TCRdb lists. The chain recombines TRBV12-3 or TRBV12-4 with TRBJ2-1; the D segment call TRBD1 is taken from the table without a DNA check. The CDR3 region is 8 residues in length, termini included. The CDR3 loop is CASTRGAG.

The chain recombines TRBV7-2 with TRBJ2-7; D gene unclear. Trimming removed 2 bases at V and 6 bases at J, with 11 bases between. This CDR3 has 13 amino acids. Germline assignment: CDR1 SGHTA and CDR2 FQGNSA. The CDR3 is CASSLLEKGEQYF. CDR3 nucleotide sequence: TGTGCCAGCAGCTTATTAGAAAAGGGCGAGCAGTACTTC.

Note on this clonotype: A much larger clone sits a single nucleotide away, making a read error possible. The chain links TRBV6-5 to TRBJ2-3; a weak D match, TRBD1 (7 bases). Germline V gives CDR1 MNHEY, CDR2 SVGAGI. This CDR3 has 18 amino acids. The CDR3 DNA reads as TGTGCCAGCAGTTACTTACAGGGGCGATACACTAGCACAGATACGCGGTATTTT. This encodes CASSYLQGRYTSTDTRYF.

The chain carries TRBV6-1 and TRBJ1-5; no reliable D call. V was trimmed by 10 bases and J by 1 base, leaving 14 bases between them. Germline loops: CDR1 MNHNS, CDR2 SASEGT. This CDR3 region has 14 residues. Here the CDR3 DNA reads TGTGCCACCAGCCCGGCTCGGAGCAATCAGCCCCAGCATTTT. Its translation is CATSPARSNQPQHF.

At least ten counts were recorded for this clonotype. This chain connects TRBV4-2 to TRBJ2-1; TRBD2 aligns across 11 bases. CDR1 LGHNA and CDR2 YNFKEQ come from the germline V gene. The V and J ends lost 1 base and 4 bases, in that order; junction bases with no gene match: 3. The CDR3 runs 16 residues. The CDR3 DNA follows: TGTGCCAGCAGCCAAGGAGCTAGCGGGAGGTACAATGAGCAGTTCTTC. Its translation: CASSQGASGRYNEQFF.

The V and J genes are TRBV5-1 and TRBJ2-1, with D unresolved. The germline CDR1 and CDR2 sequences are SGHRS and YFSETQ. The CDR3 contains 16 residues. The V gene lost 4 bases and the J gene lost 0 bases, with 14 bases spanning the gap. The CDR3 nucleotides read TGCGCCAGCAGCGAGGCGGTCCGGAGCTCCTACAATGAGCAGTTCTTC. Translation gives CASSEAVRSSYNEQFF.

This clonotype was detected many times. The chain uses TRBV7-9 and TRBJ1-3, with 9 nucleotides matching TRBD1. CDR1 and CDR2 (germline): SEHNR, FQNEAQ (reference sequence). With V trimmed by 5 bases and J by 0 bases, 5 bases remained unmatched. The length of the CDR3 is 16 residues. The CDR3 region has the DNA TGTGCCAGCAGCCCACAGGGGGCAAGCTCTGGAAACACCATATATTTT. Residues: CASSPQGASSGNTIYF.

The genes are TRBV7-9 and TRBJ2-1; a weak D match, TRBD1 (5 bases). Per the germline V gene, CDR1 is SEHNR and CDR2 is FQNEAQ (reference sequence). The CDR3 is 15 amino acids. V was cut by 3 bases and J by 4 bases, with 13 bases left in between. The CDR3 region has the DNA TGTGCCAGCAGCTTCGGGCCCCCAGGGTACAATGAGCAGTTCTTC. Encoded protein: CASSFGPPGYNEQFF.

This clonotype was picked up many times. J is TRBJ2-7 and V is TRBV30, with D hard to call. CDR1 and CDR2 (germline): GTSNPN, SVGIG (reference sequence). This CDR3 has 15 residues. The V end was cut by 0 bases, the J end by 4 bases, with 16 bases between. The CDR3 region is CAWSVGQEMGYEQYF. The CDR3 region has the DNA TGTGCCTGGAGTGTAGGGCAGGAGATGGGGTACGAGCAGTACTTC.

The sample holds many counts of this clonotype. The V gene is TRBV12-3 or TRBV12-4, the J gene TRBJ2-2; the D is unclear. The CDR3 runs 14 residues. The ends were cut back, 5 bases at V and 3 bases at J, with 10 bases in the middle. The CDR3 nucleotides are TGTGCCAGCAGTGTAACAGTGGACACCGGGGAGCTGTTTTTT. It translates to CASSVTVDTGELFF.

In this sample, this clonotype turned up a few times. The CDR3 DNA sequence: TGTGCCAGCCACGGGGGATGGTACACCGGGGAGCTGTTTTTT. Amino acid sequence: CASHGGWYTGELFF. This sequence joins TRBV2 and TRBJ2-2; TRBD2 might be the D (6 bases). The V gene lost 8 bases and the J gene lost 3 bases, with 13 bases spanning the gap. The germline V gene has CDR1 SNHLY and CDR2 FYNNEI. The CDR3 spans 14 residues. Looking up the rest from reference TRBV2 and TRBJ2-2 gives the full variable domain: EPEVTQTPSHQVTQMGQEVILRCVPISNHLYFYWYRQILGQKVEFLVSFYNNEISEKSEIFDDQFSVERPDGSNFTLKIRSTKLEDSAMYFCASHGGWYTGELFFGEGSRLTVL.

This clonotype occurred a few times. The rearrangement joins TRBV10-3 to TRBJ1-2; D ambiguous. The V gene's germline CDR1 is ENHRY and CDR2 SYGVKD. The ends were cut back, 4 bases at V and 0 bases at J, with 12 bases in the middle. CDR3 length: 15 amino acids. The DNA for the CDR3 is TGTGCCATCAGTGGGGCGGGATACTCTAACTATGGCTACACCTTC. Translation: CAISGAGYSNYGYTF.

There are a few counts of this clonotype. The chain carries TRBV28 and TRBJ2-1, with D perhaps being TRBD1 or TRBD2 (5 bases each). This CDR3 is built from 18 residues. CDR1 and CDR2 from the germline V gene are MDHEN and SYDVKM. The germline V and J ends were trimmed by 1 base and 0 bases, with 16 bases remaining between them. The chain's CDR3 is CASSLLGTQLSSYNEQFF. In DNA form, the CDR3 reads TGTGCCAGCAGTTTATTAGGGACCCAATTAAGCTCCTACAATGAGCAGTTCTTC.

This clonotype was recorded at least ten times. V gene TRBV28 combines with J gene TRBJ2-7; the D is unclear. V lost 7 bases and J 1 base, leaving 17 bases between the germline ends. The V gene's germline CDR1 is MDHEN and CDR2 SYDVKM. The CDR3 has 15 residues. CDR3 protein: CASKVGPVESYEQYF. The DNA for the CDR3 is TGTGCCAGCAAGGTCGGCCCAGTGGAATCCTACGAGCAGTACTTC. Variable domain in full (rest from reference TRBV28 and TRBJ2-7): DVKVTQSSRYLVKRTGEKVFLECVQDMDHENMFWYRQDPGLGLRLIYFSYDVKMKEKGDIPEGYSVSREKKERFSLILESASTNQTSMYLCASKVGPVESYEQYFGPGTRLTVT.

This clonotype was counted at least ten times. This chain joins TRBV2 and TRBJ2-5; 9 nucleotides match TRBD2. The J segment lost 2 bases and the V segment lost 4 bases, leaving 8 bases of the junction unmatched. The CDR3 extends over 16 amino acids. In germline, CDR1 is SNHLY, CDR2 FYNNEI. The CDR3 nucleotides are TGTGCCAGCAGTGGACTAGCGGAAGAATATCAAGAGACCCAGTACTTC. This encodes CASSGLAEEYQETQYF.

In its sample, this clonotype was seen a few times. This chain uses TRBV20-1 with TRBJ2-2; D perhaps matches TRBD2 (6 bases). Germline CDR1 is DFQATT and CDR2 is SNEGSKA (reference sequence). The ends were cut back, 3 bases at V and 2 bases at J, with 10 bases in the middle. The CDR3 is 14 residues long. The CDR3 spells CSASGDLNTGELFF. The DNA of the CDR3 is TGCAGTGCTAGTGGGGACTTAAACACCGGGGAGCTGTTTTTT.

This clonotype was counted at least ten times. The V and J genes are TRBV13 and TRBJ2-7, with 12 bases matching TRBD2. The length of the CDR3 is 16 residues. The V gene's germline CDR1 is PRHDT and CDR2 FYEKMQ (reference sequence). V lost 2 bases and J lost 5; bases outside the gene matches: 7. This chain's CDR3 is CASSLRLAGVRNEQYF. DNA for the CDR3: TGTGCCAGCAGCTTAAGACTAGCGGGAGTGCGGAACGAGCAGTACTTC.